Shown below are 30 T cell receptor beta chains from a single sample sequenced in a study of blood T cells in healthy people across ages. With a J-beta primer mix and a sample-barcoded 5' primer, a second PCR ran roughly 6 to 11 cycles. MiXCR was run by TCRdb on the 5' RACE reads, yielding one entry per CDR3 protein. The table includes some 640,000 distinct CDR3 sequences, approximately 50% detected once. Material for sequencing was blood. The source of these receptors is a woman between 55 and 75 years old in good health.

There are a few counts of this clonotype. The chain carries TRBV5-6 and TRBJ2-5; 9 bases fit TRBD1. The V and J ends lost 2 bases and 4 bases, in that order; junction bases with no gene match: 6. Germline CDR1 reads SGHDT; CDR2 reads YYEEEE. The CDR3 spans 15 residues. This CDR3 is CASSFKTTGGETQYF. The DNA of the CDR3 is TGTGCCAGCAGCTTTAAAACGACAGGGGGAGAGACCCAGTACTTC.

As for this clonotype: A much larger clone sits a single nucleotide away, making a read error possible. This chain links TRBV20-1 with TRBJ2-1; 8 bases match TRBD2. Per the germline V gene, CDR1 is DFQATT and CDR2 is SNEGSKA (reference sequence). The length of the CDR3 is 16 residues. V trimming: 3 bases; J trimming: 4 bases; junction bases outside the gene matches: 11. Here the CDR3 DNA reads TGCAGTGCTAGTCCAGCGGGAGTCCAGCTTTACAATGAGCAGTTCTTC. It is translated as CSASPAGVQLYNEQFF.

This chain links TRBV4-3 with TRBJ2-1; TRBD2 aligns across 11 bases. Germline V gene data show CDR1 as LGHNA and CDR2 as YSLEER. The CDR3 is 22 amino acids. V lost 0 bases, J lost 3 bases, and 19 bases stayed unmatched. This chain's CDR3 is CASSQDPVTQLAGVVVYNEQFF. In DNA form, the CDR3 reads TGCGCCAGCAGCCAAGACCCCGTTACTCAACTAGCGGGAGTTGTTGTCTACAATGAGCAGTTCTTC.

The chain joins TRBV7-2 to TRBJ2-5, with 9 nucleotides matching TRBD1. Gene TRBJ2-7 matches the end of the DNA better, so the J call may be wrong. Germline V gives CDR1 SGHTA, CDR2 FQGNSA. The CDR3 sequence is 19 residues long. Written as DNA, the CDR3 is TGTGCCAGCAGCTTAGTTTCTTTAGTCCGGGACAGGGCGCCCCACGAGCAGTACTTC. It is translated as CASSLVSLVRDRAPHEQYF.

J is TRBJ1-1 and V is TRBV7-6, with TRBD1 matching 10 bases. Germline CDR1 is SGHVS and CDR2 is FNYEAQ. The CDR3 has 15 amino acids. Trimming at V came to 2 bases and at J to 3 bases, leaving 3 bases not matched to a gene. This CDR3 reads CASSLRTGGDTEAFF. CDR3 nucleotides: TGTGCCAGCAGCTTACGGACAGGGGGTGACACTGAAGCTTTCTTT.

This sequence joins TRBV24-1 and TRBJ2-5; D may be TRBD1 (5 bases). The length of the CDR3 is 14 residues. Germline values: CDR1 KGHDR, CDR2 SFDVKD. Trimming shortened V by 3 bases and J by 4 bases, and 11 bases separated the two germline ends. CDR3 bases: TGTGCCACCAGTGATCCAGGGCATGGAGAGACCCAGTACTTC. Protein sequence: CATSDPGHGETQYF.

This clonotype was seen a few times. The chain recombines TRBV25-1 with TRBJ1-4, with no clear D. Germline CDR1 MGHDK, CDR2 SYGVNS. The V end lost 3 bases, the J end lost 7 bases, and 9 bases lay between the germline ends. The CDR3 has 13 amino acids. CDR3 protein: CASSDLGGEKLFF. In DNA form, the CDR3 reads TGTGCCAGCAGTGACCTTGGAGGTGAAAAACTGTTTTTT.

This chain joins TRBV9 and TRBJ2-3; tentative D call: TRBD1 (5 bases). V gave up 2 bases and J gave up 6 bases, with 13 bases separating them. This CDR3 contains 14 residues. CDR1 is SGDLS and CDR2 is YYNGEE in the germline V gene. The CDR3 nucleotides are TGTGCCAGCAGCGTGGCAGCCAGGGCCGATACGCAGTATTTT. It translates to CASSVAARADTQYF.

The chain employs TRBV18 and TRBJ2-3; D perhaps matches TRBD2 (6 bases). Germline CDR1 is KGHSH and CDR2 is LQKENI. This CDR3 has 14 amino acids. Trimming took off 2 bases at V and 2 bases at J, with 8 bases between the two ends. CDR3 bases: TGTGCCAGCTCACCAGTAGCGGCCACAGATACGCAGTATTTT. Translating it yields CASSPVAATDTQYF. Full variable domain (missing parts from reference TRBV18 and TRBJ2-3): NAGVMQNPRHLVRRRGQEARLRCSPMKGHSHVYWYRQLPEEGLKFMVYLQKENIIDESGMPKERFSAEFPKEGPSILRIQQVVRGDSAAYFCASSPVAATDTQYFGPGTRLTVL.

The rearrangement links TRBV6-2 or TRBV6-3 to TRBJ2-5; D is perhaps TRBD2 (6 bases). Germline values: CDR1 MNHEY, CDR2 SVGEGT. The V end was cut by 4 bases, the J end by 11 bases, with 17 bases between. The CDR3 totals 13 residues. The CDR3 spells CASSWRGVHEQYF. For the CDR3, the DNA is TGTGCCAGCAGTTGGCGCGGGGTTCATGAGCAGTACTTC.

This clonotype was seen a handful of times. This CDR3 reads CASSMSGSIIHEQFF. CDR3 sequence (DNA): TGTGCCAGCAGTATGAGCGGGAGTATAATCCATGAGCAGTTCTTC. V usage is TRBV6-2 or TRBV6-3 and J usage is TRBJ2-1, with TRBD2 identical over 8 bases. Per germline, CDR1 MNHEY and CDR2 SVGEGT. V dropped 5 bases and J dropped 8; count of bases not matched to a gene: 11. CDR3 length equals 15 residues.

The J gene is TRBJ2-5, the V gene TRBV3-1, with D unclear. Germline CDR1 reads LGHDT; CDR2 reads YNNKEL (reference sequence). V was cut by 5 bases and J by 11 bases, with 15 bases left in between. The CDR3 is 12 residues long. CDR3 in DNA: TGTGCCAGCAGCGCCCGTCTGACTGGGCAGTACTTC. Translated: CASSARLTGQYF.

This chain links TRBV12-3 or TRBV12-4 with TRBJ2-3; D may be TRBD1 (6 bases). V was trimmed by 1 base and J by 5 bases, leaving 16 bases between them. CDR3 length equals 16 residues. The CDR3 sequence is CASSLVMGPGEDTQYF. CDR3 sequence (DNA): TGTGCCAGCAGTTTAGTAATGGGGCCAGGGGAAGATACGCAGTATTTT.

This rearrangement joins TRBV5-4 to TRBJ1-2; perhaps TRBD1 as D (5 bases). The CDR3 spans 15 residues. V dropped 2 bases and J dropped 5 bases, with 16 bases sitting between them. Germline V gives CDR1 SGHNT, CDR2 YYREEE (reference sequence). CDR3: CASSFVGVAVYGYTF. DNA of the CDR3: TGTGCCAGCAGCTTCGTAGGGGTGGCGGTGTATGGCTACACCTTC.

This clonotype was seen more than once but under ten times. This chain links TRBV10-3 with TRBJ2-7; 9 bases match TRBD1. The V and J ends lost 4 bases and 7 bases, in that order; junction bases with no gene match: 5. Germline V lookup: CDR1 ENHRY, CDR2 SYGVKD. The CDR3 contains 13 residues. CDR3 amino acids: CAISVDRGGEQYF. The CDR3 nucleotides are TGTGCCATCAGTGTGGACAGGGGCGGTGAGCAGTACTTC.

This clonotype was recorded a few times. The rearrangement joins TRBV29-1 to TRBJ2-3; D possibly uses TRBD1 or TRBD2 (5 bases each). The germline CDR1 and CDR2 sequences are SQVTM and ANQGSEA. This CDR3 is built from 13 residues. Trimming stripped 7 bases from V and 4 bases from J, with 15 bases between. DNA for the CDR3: TGCAGCGGGGGACGAGCGGTATCAGATACGCAGTATTTT. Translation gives CSGGRAVSDTQYF.

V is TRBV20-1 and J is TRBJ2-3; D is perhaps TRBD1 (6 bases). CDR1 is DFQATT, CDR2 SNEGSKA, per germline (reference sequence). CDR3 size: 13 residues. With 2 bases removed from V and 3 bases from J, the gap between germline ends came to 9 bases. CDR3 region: CSARLTGTDTQYF. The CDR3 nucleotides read TGCAGTGCTAGATTGACAGGAACAGATACGCAGTATTTT.

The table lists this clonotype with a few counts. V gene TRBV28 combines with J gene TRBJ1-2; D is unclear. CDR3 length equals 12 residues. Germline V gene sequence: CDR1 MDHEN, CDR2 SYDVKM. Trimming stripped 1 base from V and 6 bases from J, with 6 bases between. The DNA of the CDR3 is TGTGCCAGCAGTTTATCCGGGCATGGCTACACCTTC. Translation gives CASSLSGHGYTF.

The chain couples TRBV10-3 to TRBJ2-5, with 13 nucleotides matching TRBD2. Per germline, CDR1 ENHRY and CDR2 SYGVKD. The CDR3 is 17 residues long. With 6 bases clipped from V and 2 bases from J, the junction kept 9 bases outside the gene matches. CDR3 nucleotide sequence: TGTGCCATCAGGCGGACTAGCGGGAGCGGGGTTCAAGAGACCCAGTACTTC. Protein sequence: CAIRRTSGSGVQETQYF.

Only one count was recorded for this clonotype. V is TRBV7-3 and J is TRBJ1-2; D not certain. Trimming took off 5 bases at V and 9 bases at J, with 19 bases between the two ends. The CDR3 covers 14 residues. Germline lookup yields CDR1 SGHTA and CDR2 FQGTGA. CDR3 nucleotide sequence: TGTGCCAGCAGCGCCGCGTTTGGGGTAGGGAGCTACACCTTC. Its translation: CASSAAFGVGSYTF.

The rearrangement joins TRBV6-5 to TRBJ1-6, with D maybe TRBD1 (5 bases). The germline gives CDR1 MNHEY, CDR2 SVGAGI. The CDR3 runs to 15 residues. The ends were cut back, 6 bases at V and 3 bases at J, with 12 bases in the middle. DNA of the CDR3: TGTGCCAGCAGCAGGGAAAGGGGCTATAATTCACCCCTCCACTTT. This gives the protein CASSRERGYNSPLHF.

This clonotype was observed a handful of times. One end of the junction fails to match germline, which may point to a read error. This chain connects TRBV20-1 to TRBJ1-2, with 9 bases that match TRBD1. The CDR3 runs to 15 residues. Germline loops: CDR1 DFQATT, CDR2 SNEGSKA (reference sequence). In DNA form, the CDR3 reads TGCAGTACTAGGGGGGGACAGGGAAGCATCACGGGCTACACCTTC. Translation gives CSTRGGQGSITGYTF.

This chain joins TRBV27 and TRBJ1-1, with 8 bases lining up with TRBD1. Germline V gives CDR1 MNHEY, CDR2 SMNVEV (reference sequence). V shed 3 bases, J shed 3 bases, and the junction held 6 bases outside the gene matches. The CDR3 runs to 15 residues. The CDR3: CASSFGQGRDTEAFF. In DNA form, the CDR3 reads TGTGCCAGCAGTTTCGGACAGGGAAGGGACACTGAAGCTTTCTTT.

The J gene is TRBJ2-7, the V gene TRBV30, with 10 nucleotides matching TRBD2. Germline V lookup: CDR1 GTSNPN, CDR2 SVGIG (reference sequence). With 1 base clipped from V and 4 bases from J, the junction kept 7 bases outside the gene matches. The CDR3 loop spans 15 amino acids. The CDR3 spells CAWSGASGRGYEQYF. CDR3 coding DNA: TGTGCCTGGAGTGGTGCTAGCGGGAGAGGATACGAGCAGTACTTC.

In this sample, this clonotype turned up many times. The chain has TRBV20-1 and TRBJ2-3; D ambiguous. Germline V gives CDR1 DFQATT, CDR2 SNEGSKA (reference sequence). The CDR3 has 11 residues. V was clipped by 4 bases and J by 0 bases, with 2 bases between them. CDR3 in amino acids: CSATSTDTQYF. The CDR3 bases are TGCAGTGCTACTAGCACAGATACGCAGTATTTT.

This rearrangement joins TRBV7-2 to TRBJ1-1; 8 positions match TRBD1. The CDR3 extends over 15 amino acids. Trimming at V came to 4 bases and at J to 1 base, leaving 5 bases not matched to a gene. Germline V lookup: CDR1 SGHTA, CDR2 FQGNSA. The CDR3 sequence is CASSSRGQGNTEAFF. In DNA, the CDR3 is TGTGCCAGCAGCTCCAGAGGACAGGGGAACACTGAAGCTTTCTTT.

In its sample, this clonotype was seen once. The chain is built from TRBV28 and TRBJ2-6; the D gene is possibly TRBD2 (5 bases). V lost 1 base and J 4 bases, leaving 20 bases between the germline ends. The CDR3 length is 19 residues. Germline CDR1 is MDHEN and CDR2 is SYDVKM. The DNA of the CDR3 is TGTGCCAGCAGTTTATTTGGGAGCTCCTGGGCAGAAGGGGCCAACGTCCTGACTTTC. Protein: CASSLFGSSWAEGANVLTF.

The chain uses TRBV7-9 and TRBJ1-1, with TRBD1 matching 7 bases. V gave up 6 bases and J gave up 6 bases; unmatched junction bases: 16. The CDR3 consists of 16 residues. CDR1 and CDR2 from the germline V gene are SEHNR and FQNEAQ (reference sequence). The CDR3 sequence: CASSSERRGSFAEAFF. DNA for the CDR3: TGTGCCAGCAGTTCCGAGCGCAGGGGGTCGTTCGCTGAAGCTTTCTTT. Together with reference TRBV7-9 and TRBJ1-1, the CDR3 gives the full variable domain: DTGVSQNPRHKITKRGQNVTFRCDPISEHNRLYWYRQTLGQGPEFLTYFQNEAQLEKSRLLSDRFSAERPKGSFSTLEIQRTEQGDSAMYLCASSSERRGSFAEAFFGQGTRLTVV.

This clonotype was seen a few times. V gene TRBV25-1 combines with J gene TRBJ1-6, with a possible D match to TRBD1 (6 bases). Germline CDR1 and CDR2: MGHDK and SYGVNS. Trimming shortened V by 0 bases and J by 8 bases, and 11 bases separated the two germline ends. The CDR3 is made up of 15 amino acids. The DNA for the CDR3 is TGTGCCAGCAGTGAATACACAGGGTTAGATTCACCCCTCCACTTT. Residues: CASSEYTGLDSPLHF.

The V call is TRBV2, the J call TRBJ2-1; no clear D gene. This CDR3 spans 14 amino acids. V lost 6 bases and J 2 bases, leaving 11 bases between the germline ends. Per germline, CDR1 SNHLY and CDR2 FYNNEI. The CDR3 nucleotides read TGTGCCAGCAGGGGTACGTGGGCCTACAATGAGCAGTTCTTC. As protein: CASRGTWAYNEQFF.